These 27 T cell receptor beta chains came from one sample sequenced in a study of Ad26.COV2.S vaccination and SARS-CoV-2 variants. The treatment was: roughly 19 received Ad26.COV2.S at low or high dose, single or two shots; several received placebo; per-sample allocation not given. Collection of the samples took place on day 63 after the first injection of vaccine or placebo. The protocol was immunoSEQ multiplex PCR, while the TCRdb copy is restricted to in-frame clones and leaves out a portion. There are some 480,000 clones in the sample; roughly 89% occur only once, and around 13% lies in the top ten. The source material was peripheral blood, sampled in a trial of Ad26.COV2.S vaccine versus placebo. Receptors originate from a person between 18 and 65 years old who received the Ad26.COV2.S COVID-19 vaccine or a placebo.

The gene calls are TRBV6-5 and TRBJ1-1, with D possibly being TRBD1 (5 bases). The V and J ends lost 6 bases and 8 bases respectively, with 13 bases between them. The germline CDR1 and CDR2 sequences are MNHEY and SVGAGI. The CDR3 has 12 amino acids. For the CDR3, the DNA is TGTGCCAGCAGCAAGATGAACAGGGAAGCTTTCTTT. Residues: CASSKMNREAFF.

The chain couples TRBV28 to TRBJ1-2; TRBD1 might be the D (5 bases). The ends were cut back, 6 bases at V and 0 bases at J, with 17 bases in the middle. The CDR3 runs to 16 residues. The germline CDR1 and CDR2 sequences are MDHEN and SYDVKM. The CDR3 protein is CASSLGRRGANYGYTF. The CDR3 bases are TGTGCCAGCAGCCTGGGTCGTAGGGGAGCTAACTATGGCTACACCTTC.

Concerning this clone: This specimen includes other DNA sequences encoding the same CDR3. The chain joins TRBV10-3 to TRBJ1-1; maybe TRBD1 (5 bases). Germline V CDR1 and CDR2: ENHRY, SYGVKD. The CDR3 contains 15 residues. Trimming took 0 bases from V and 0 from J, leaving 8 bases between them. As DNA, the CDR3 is TGTGCCATCAGTGAGTCGGGACTGATGAACACTGAAGCTTTCTTT. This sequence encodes CAISESGLMNTEAFF.

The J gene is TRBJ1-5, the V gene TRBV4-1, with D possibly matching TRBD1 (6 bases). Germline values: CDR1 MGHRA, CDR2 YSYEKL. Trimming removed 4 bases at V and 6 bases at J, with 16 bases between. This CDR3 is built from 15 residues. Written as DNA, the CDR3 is TGCGCCAGCAGCCCCGGGTGGGGGGCGAGTCAGCCCCAGCATTTT. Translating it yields CASSPGWGASQPQHF.

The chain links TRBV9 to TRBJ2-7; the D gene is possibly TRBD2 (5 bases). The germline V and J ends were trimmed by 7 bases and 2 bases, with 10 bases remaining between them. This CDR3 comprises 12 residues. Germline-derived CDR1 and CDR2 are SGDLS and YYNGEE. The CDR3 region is CASGSEPYEQYF. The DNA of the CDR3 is TGTGCCAGCGGGAGTGAACCCTACGAGCAGTACTTC.

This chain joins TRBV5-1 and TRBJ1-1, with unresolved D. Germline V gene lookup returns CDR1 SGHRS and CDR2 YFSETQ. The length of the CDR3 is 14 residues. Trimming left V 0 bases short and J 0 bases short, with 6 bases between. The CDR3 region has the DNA TGCGCCAGCAGCTTGGACAGAGTGAACACTGAAGCTTTCTTT. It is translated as CASSLDRVNTEAFF.

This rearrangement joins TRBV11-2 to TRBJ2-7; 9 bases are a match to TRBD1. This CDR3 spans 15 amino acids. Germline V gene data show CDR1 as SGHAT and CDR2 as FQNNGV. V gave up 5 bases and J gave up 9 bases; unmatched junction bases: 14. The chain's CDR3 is CASSHNRGPVGWQYF. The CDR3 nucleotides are TGTGCCAGCAGCCATAACAGGGGGCCCGTAGGGTGGCAGTACTTC. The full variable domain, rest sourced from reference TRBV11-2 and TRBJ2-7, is EAGVAQSPRYKIIEKRQSVAFWCNPISGHATLYWYQQILGQGPKLLIQFQNNGVVDDSQLPKDRFSAERLKGVDSTLKIQPAKLEDSAVYLCASSHNRGPVGWQYFGPGTRLTVT.

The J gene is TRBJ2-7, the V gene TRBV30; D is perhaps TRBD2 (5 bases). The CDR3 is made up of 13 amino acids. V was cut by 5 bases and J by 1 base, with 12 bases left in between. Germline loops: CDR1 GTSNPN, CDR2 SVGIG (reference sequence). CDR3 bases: TGTGCCTGGGAGAGATCGGGGTCCTACGAGCAGTACTTC. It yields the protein CAWERSGSYEQYF.

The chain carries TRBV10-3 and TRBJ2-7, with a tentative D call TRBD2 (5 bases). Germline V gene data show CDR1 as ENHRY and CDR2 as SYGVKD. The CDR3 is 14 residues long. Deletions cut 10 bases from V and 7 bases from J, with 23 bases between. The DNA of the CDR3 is TGTGCCACTGGGCGAAAATTAGAGGGTCGGGAGCAGTACTTC. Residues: CATGRKLEGREQYF.

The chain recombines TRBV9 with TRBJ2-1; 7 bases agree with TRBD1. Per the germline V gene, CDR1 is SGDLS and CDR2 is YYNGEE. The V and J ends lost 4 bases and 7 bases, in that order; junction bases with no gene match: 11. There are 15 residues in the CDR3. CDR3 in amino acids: CASSIGTGEWNEQFF. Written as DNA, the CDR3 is TGTGCCAGCAGCATTGGAACAGGGGAATGGAATGAGCAGTTCTTC. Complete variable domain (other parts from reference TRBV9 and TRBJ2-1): DSGVTQTPKHLITATGQRVTLRCSPRSGDLSVYWYQQSLDQGLQFLIQYYNGEERAKGNILERFSAQQFPDLHSELNLSSLELGDSALYFCASSIGTGEWNEQFFGPGTRLTVL.

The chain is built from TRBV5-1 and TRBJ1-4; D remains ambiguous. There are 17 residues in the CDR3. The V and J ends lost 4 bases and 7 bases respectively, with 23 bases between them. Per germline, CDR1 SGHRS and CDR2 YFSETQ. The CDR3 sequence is CASSRIPPAQLGEKLFF. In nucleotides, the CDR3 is TGCGCCAGCAGCAGAATACCTCCAGCTCAACTGGGTGAAAAACTGTTTTTT.

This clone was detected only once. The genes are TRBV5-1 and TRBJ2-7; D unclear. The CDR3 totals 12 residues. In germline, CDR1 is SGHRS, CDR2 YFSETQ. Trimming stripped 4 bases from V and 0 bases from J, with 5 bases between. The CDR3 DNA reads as TGCGCCAGCAGCATCGACTCCTACGAGCAGTACTTC. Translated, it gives CASSIDSYEQYF.

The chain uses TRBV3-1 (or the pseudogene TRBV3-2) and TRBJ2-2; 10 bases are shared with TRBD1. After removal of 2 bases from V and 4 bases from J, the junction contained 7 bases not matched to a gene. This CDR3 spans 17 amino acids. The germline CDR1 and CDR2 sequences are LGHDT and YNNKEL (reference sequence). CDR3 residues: CASSQPTGGMGTGELFF. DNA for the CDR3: TGTGCCAGCAGCCAACCGACAGGGGGCATGGGCACCGGGGAGCTGTTTTTT.

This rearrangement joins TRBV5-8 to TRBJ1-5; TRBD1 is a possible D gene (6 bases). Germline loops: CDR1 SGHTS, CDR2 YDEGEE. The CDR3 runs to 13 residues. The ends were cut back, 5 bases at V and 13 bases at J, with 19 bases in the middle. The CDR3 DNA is TGTGCCAGCAGACCTCCCGGAACAGGGAGACAGCATTTT. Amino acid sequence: CASRPPGTGRQHF.

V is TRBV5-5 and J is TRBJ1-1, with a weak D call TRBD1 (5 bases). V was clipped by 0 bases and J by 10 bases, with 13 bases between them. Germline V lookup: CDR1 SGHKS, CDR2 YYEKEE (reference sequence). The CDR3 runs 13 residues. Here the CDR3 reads CASSLEGGAGAFF. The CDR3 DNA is TGTGCCAGCAGCTTGGAGGGTGGGGCAGGAGCTTTCTTT.

The CDR3 loop reads CARTTGAHFRYEQYF. CDR3 in DNA: TGTGCCAGGACGACAGGGGCCCACTTCCGATACGAGCAGTACTTC. The rearrangement links TRBV19 to TRBJ2-7, with 8 bases aligning to TRBD1. The length of the CDR3 is 15 residues. J lost 4 bases, V lost 9 bases, and 14 bases had no gene match. Germline CDR1 is LNHDA and CDR2 is SQIVND (reference sequence).

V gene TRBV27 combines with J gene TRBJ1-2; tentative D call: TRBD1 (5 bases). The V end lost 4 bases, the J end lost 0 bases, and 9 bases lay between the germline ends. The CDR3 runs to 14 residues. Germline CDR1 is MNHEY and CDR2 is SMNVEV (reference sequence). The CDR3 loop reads CASSYSGANYGYTF. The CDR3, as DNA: TGTGCCAGCAGTTACTCGGGGGCTAACTATGGCTACACCTTC.

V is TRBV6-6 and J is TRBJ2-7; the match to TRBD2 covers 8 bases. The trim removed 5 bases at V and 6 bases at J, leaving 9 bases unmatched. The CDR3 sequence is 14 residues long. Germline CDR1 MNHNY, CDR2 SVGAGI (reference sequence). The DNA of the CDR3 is TGTGCCAGCAGTCTCCCGGGACTAGTCTCCGAGCAGTACTTC. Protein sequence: CASSLPGLVSEQYF.

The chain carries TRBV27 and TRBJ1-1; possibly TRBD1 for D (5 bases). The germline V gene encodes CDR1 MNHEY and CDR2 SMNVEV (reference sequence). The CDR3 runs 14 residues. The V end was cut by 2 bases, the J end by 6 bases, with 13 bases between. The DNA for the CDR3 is TGTGCCAGCAGTTTAACGGGGGGTTACGCTGAAGCTTTCTTT. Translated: CASSLTGGYAEAFF.

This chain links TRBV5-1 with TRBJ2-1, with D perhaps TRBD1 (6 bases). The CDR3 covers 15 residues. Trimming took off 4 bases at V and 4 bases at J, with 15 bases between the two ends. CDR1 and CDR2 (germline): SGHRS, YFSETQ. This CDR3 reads CASSPGQLLYNEQFF. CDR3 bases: TGCGCCAGCAGCCCTGGACAGCTTCTTTACAATGAGCAGTTCTTC.

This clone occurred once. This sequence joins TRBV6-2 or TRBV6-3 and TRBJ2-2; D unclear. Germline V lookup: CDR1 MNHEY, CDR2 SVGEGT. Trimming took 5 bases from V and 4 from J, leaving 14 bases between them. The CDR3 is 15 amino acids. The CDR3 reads CASSNAFGFTGELFF. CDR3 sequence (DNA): TGTGCCAGCAGTAACGCGTTCGGTTTCACCGGGGAGCTGTTTTTT.

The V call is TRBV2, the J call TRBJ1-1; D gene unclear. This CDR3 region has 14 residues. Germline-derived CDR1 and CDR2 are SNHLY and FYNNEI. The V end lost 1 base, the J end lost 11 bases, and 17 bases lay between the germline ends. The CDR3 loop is CASSEGPDHRTAFF. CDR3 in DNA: TGTGCCAGCAGTGAAGGTCCGGACCACCGGACGGCTTTCTTT.

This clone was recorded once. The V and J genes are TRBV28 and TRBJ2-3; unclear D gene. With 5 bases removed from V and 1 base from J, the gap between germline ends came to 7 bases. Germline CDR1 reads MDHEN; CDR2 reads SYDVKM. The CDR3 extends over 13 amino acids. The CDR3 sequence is CASSRTGTDTQYF. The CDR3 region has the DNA TGTGCCAGCAGTAGGACGGGCACAGATACGCAGTATTTT.

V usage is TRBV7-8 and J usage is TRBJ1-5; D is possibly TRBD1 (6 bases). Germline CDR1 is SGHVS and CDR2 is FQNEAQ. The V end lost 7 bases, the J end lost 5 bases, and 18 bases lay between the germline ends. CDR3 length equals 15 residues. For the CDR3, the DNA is TGTGCCAGCACCGCCATGGCAGGGGAAGATCAGCCCCAGCATTTT. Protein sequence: CASTAMAGEDQPQHF.

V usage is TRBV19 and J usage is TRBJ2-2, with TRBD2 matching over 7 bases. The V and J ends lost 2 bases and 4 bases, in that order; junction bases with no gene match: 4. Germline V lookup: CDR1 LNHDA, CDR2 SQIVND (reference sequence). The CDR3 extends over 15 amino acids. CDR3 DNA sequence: TGTGCCAGTAGTATACATCCGGGGGGCACCGGGGAGCTGTTTTTT. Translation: CASSIHPGGTGELFF. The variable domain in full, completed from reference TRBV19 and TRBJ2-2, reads DGGITQSPKYLFRKEGQNVTLSCEQNLNHDAMYWYRQDPGQGLRLIYYSQIVNDFQKGDIAEGYSVSREKKESFPLTVTSAQKNPTAFYLCASSIHPGGTGELFFGEGSRLTVL.

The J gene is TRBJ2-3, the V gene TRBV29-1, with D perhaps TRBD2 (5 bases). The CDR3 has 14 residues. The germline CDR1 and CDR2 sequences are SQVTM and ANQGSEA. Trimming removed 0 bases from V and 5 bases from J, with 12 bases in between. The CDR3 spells CSVEDGQRRDTQYF. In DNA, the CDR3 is TGCAGCGTTGAAGATGGCCAGCGGAGAGATACGCAGTATTTT.

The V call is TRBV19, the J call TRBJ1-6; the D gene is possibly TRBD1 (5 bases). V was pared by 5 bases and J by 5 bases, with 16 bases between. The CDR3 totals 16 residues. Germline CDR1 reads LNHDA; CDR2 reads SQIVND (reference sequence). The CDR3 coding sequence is TGTGCCAGTAGTTTCCTCCCCGGGGGAAATAATTCACCCCTCCACTTT. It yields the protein CASSFLPGGNNSPLHF.